The present entry profiles one T cell receptor (beta chain) with its context. What antigen it recognizes has not been identified. Base qualities were left out, and no much larger clone turns up one base away. Whole blood was collected in K2EDTA tubes by collaborating institutions according to the institutions' own protocols. Collaborator samples were shipped for TCRbeta analysis as frozen whole blood, isolated PBMCs, or DNA extracted from either sample type. TCRbeta CDR3 regions were amplified from genomic DNA by means of the immunoSEQ Assay, a bias-controlled multiplex PCR. The paper's data handling went like this. Nucleated cell counts per sample were estimated from amplification of reference gene primers within the assay. Sequence reads were collapsed and filtered to measure the absolute abundance of every unique TCRbeta CDR3 rearrangement. For each sample, productive Simpson clonality was calculated as the square root of Simpson's diversity index over productive rearrangements. TCRdb provides this immuneACCESS table in a form limited to in-frame rearrangements. Some clones are lacking; in checked studies, under half of them reflect an unresolved V gene, and why the rest are absent is not known. Clone size and the V and J calls come from that table; the DNA yielded D and trimming. The table for this sample lists 65,000 to 95,000 clones; approximately 90% of them were counted only once. The ten largest clones capture 6.5% to 9.5% of the sample.

The germline V gene yields SGDLS for CDR1 and YYNGEE for CDR2. The CDR3 contains 15 residues, cysteine and phenylalanine counted. Of the read, only the CDR3 DNA is kept; its 45 bases are in frame from base 1. V and J are truncated by 0 bases and 5 bases respectively, leaving an intervening sequence of 14 bases. This sample is part of a study of blood T cell repertoires in COVID-19 (dated by TCRdb to the early 2020s). With regard to the full study: Collaborator samples came from the United States, Italy and Spain and covered acute and convalescent phases of COVID-19. The sample metadata nearly always contained a de-identified subject ID, COVID-19 status, age in years and sex. Where HLA class I and class II types were available, the types were taken from metadata supplied by the sample provider, not from assay-based typing. The samples were drawn from the first 160 participants of the ongoing ImmuneRACE study and from 950 to 1,500 subjects provided by 6 global collaborators. The prospective study material was composed of cDNA or gDNA derived from T cells, B-cell-depleted T cells, or PBMCs. The repertoires were made available in a free public database intended to serve as a resource for research on the immune response to SARS-CoV-2. Subjects who had been exposed to COVID-19, were actively infected with it, or had recovered from it provided the deeply sampled blood TCRbeta repertoires that made up the dataset. Findings and caveats that apply to the study as a whole: How much clinical and demographic metadata was included differed by source and by participant, and the metadata was provided uncurated.

This sequence was found in a man aged 25-45 years with acute or convalescent COVID-19. The sample comprised peripheral blood. The sequence links TRBV9 to TRBJ2-5, and TRBD2 may be the D gene, going by 6 matching bases. DNA sequence: TGTGCCAGCAGCGTAGACGTGGAGGGCGTGGAGACCCAGTACTTC. It is translated as CASSVDVEGVETQYF.